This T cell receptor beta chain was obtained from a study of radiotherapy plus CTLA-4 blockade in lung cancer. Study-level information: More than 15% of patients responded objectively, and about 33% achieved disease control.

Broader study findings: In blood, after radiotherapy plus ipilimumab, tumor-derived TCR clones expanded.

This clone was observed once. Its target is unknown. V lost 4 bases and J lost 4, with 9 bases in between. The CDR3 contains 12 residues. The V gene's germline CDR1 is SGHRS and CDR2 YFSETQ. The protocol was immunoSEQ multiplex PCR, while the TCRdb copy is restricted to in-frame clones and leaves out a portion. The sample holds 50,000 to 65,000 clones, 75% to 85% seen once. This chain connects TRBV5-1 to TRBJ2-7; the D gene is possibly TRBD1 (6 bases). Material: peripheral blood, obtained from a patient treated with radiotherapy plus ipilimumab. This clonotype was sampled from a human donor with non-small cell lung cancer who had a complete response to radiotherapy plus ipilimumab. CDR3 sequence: CASSPDRYEQYF. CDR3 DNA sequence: TGCGCCAGCAGCCCGGACAGATACGAGCAGTACTTC.